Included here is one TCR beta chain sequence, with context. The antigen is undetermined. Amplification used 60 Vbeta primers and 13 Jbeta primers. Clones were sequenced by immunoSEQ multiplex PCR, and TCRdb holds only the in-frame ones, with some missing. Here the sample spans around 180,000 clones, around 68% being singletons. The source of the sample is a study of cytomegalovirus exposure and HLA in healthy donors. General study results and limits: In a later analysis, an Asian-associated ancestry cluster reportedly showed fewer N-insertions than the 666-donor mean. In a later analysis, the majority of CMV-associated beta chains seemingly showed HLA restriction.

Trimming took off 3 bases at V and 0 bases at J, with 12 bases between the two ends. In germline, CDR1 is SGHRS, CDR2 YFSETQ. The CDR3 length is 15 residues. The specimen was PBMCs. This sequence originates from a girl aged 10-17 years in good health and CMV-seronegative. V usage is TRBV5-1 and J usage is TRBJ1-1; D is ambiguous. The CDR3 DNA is TGCGCCAGCAGCTCGACCGGGGAGATGAACACTGAAGCTTTCTTT. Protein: CASSSTGEMNTEAFF.